The 20 T cell receptor beta chains in this list originate from one sample, sequenced in a study of blood T cell repertoires in COVID-19. Here immunoSEQ multiplex PCR was the method, and the copy in TCRdb shows in-frame clones only, minus some. The repertoire consists of 150,000 to 200,000 clones, with about 88% occurring once and the leading ten covering approximately 2.5%. What was sequenced was peripheral blood. These receptors all stem from a man in his forties or fifties with active or convalescent COVID-19.

The chain combines TRBV6-7 with TRBJ1-2; D is perhaps TRBD1 (6 bases). TRBV6-7 has ORF status, its function being uncertain. V lost 6 bases, J lost 2 bases, and 19 bases lay in between. The CDR3 runs to 16 residues. CDR3 sequence reads: CASRTAGRGQNYGYTF. CDR3 in DNA: TGTGCCAGCAGGACCGCAGGGAGGGGACAAAACTATGGCTACACCTTC.

This clone has a count of ten or more. This sequence joins TRBV9 and TRBJ2-2, with 9 bases lining up with TRBD1. The CDR3 runs 17 residues. Looked up from germline, CDR1 is SGDLS and CDR2 is YYNGEE. Losses at the gene ends were 4 bases for V and 4 bases for J; bases not matched to a gene: 11. CDR3 sequence: CASSTSPGTGSTGELFF. The DNA for the CDR3 is TGTGCCAGCAGCACCTCCCCCGGGACAGGGAGCACCGGGGAGCTGTTTTTT.

The chain combines TRBV6-5 with TRBJ1-4; 7 nucleotides align to TRBD1. The CDR3 length is 14 residues. Trimming removed 5 bases from V and 7 bases from J; junction bases left unmatched: 7. Germline V lookup: CDR1 MNHEY, CDR2 SVGAGI. The CDR3 DNA reads TGTGCCAGCAGTCCACAGGGGTTTGGTGAAAAACTGTTTTTT. This gives the protein CASSPQGFGEKLFF.

The rearrangement joins TRBV30 to TRBJ2-2; 9 bases match TRBD2. The CDR3 consists of 16 residues. V dropped 1 base and J dropped 2; count of bases not matched to a gene: 5. CDR1 and CDR2 (germline): GTSNPN, SVGIG (reference sequence). CDR3: CAWSGLAGTNTGELFF. The DNA for the CDR3 is TGTGCCTGGAGTGGGCTAGCGGGGACAAACACCGGGGAGCTGTTTTTT.

This chain uses TRBV9 with TRBJ2-5, with a tentative D call TRBD1 (5 bases). CDR3 length: 12 residues. Trimming removed 0 bases from V and 5 bases from J, with 5 bases in between. Germline CDR1 reads SGDLS; CDR2 reads YYNGEE. CDR3 region: CASSVAGETQYF. The CDR3 DNA is TGTGCCAGCAGCGTAGCAGGGGAGACCCAGTACTTC.

The CDR3 nucleotides are TGTGCCACCAGCGCATCTAGGCGGGGGATTCAGTACTTC. It yields the protein CATSASRRGIQYF. J is TRBJ2-4 and V is TRBV15, with 7 bases matching TRBD2. The V gene end was trimmed by 5 bases and the J gene end by 10 bases; junction bases not matched to a gene: 8. The germline gives CDR1 LNHNV, CDR2 YYDKDF (reference sequence). The CDR3 is 13 amino acids.

The rearrangement uses TRBV19 and TRBJ1-1; a possible D gene is TRBD1 (5 bases). V shed 4 bases and J shed 6 bases, with 9 bases lying between them. The germline gives CDR1 LNHDA, CDR2 SQIVND (reference sequence). The CDR3 spans 12 residues. The CDR3 spells CASSTKTAEAFF. The CDR3, as DNA: TGTGCCAGTAGTACGAAGACAGCTGAAGCTTTCTTT.

This chain links TRBV7-9 with TRBJ1-1, with a weak D call TRBD1 (5 bases). The CDR3 length is 14 residues. The ends were cut back, 1 base at V and 5 bases at J, with 11 bases in the middle. Germline V CDR1 and CDR2: SEHNR, FQNEAQ (reference sequence). The CDR3 reads CASSLEGMRTEAFF. CDR3 bases: TGTGCCAGCAGCTTAGAGGGGATGCGGACTGAAGCTTTCTTT.

This chain's CDR3 is CAWRAGSFSPLHF. The CDR3 nucleotides read TGTGCCTGGAGGGCAGGTTCGTTTTCACCCCTCCACTTT. This sequence joins TRBV30 and TRBJ1-6, with D unclear. Trimming shortened V by 3 bases and J by 9 bases, and 12 bases separated the two germline ends. This CDR3 is 13 amino acids long. Germline CDR1 is GTSNPN and CDR2 is SVGIG (reference sequence). Supplemented by reference TRBV30 and TRBJ1-6, the full variable domain reads SQTIHQWPATLVQPVGSPLSLECTVEGTSNPNLYWYRQAAGRGLQLLFYSVGIGQISSEVPQNLSASRPQDRQFILSSKKLLLSDSGFYLCAWRAGSFSPLHFGNGTRLTVT.

V usage is TRBV6-5 and J usage is TRBJ2-3; 7 bases are shared with TRBD1. Germline CDR1 and CDR2: MNHEY and SVGAGI. The CDR3 contains 14 residues. V gave up 6 bases and J gave up 2 bases; unmatched junction bases: 5. The DNA of the CDR3 is TGTGCCAGCAGGCCGGGACAGCACACAGATACGCAGTATTTT. This encodes CASRPGQHTDTQYF.

V gene TRBV29-1 combines with J gene TRBJ2-7; D is perhaps TRBD1 (6 bases). Germline-derived CDR1 and CDR2 are SQVTM and ANQGSEA. CDR3 length: 14 residues. Trimming took 6 bases from V and 0 from J, leaving 15 bases between them. CDR3 nucleotide sequence: TGCAGCGTCTCGTCCGGGACACGCTCCTACGAGCAGTACTTC. Translated, it gives CSVSSGTRSYEQYF.

As DNA, the CDR3 is TGTGCCAGCAGCCACCGACAGGGCTTCGACGAGCAGTACTTC. The encoded protein is CASSHRQGFDEQYF. The chain uses TRBV5-4 and TRBJ2-7; TRBD1 aligns across 7 bases. Trimming removed 4 bases from V and 5 bases from J; junction bases left unmatched: 9. The germline V gene encodes CDR1 SGHNT and CDR2 YYREEE (reference sequence). The CDR3 consists of 14 residues.

V usage is TRBV19 and J usage is TRBJ2-1; D perhaps matches TRBD2 (6 bases). Germline V lookup: CDR1 LNHDA, CDR2 SQIVND (reference sequence). This CDR3 has 14 residues. The ends were cut back, 3 bases at V and 2 bases at J, with 8 bases in the middle. The CDR3 protein is CASSMSSAYNEQFF. In nucleotides, the CDR3 is TGTGCCAGTAGTATGTCTAGCGCCTACAATGAGCAGTTCTTC.

This rearrangement joins TRBV28 to TRBJ1-5; weak D call: TRBD1 (6 bases). Germline loops: CDR1 MDHEN, CDR2 SYDVKM. CDR3 length: 12 amino acids. Trimming left V 10 bases short and J 4 bases short, with 11 bases between. The CDR3 sequence is CAITGPNQPQHF. The CDR3 DNA is TGTGCCATCACAGGGCCTAATCAGCCCCAGCATTTT.

V is TRBV5-1 and J is TRBJ2-3; 8 bases agree with TRBD1. Germline V gene lookup returns CDR1 SGHRS and CDR2 YFSETQ. V dropped 4 bases and J dropped 1; count of bases not matched to a gene: 2. This CDR3 is built from 14 residues. The CDR3 region is CASSTGQGTDTQYF. The CDR3, as DNA: TGCGCCAGCAGCACGGGACAGGGCACAGATACGCAGTATTTT.

The genes are TRBV9 and TRBJ1-5; 12 bases are a match to TRBD1. The trim removed 2 bases at V and 6 bases at J, leaving 3 bases unmatched. Germline V gives CDR1 SGDLS, CDR2 YYNGEE. The CDR3 runs 15 residues. DNA of the CDR3: TGTGCCAGCAGCGTCGGGACAGGGGGCTTTCAGCCCCAGCATTTT. It specifies CASSVGTGGFQPQHF. Full variable domain (rest looked up from reference TRBV9 and TRBJ1-5): DSGVTQTPKHLITATGQRVTLRCSPRSGDLSVYWYQQSLDQGLQFLIQYYNGEERAKGNILERFSAQQFPDLHSELNLSSLELGDSALYFCASSVGTGGFQPQHFGDGTRLSIL.

V gene TRBV28 combines with J gene TRBJ2-4, with 8 nucleotides matching TRBD1. V shed 8 bases, J shed 2 bases, and the junction held 5 bases outside the gene matches. CDR3 length equals 14 residues. The germline V gene has CDR1 MDHEN and CDR2 SYDVKM. The CDR3 DNA follows: TGTGCCAGCTGGACAGGGTTTCCCAAAAACATTCAGTACTTC. This codes for CASWTGFPKNIQYF. Complete variable domain (other parts from reference TRBV28 and TRBJ2-4): DVKVTQSSRYLVKRTGEKVFLECVQDMDHENMFWYRQDPGLGLRLIYFSYDVKMKEKGDIPEGYSVSREKKERFSLILESASTNQTSMYLCASWTGFPKNIQYFGAGTRLSVL.

The V gene is TRBV7-5, the J gene TRBJ1-2; the table calls TRBD1, which could not be checked here. TRBV7-5 is deemed a pseudogene. The CDR3 is 17 residues long. The CDR3 DNA reads as TGTGTCAGAAGAAATCACCTCGGGACAGGCATAAACTATGGCTACACCTTC. Translation gives CVRRNHLGTGINYGYTF.

The rearrangement joins TRBV28 to TRBJ1-1; D not certain. Per the germline V gene, CDR1 is MDHEN and CDR2 is SYDVKM. Trimming removed 1 base from V and 5 bases from J, with 14 bases in between. This CDR3 comprises 15 residues. The CDR3 loop is CASSLFSGVNTEAFF. The CDR3 DNA is TGTGCCAGCAGTTTATTTAGCGGGGTTAATACTGAAGCTTTCTTT.

The V and J genes are TRBV28 and TRBJ1-6; 7 nucleotides match TRBD1. Germline assignment: CDR1 MDHEN and CDR2 SYDVKM. This CDR3 contains 14 residues. The V gene end was trimmed by 3 bases and the J gene end by 4 bases; junction bases not matched to a gene: 0. In DNA form, the CDR3 reads TGTGCCAGCAGTTTGGGACAGTATAATTCACCCCTCCACTTT. As protein: CASSLGQYNSPLHF.